Reported below is one TCR beta chain. The data were taken from a study of CD8 T cells in Susac syndrome. Reverse transcription of about 0.5 to 1 ug RNA was carried out with random hexamers. TCRdb independently ran MiXCR on the immunoSEQ multiplex PCR reads; one entry per CDR3 protein. The repertoire holds 250,000 to 350,000 distinct CDR3 sequences, with roughly 84% as singletons. The CDR3 sequence is 15 residues long. Trimming took off 5 bases at V and 2 bases at J, with 14 bases between the two ends. This rearrangement joins TRBV12-3 or TRBV12-4 to TRBJ2-3; D perhaps matches TRBD1 (6 bases). This receptor was taken from a human donor with multiple sclerosis. Sequencing input: CD8+ T cells from PBMCs. The CDR3 spells CASSPPGQITDTQYF. The CDR3 DNA follows: TGTGCCAGCAGTCCTCCGGGACAAATCACAGATACGCAGTATTTT.